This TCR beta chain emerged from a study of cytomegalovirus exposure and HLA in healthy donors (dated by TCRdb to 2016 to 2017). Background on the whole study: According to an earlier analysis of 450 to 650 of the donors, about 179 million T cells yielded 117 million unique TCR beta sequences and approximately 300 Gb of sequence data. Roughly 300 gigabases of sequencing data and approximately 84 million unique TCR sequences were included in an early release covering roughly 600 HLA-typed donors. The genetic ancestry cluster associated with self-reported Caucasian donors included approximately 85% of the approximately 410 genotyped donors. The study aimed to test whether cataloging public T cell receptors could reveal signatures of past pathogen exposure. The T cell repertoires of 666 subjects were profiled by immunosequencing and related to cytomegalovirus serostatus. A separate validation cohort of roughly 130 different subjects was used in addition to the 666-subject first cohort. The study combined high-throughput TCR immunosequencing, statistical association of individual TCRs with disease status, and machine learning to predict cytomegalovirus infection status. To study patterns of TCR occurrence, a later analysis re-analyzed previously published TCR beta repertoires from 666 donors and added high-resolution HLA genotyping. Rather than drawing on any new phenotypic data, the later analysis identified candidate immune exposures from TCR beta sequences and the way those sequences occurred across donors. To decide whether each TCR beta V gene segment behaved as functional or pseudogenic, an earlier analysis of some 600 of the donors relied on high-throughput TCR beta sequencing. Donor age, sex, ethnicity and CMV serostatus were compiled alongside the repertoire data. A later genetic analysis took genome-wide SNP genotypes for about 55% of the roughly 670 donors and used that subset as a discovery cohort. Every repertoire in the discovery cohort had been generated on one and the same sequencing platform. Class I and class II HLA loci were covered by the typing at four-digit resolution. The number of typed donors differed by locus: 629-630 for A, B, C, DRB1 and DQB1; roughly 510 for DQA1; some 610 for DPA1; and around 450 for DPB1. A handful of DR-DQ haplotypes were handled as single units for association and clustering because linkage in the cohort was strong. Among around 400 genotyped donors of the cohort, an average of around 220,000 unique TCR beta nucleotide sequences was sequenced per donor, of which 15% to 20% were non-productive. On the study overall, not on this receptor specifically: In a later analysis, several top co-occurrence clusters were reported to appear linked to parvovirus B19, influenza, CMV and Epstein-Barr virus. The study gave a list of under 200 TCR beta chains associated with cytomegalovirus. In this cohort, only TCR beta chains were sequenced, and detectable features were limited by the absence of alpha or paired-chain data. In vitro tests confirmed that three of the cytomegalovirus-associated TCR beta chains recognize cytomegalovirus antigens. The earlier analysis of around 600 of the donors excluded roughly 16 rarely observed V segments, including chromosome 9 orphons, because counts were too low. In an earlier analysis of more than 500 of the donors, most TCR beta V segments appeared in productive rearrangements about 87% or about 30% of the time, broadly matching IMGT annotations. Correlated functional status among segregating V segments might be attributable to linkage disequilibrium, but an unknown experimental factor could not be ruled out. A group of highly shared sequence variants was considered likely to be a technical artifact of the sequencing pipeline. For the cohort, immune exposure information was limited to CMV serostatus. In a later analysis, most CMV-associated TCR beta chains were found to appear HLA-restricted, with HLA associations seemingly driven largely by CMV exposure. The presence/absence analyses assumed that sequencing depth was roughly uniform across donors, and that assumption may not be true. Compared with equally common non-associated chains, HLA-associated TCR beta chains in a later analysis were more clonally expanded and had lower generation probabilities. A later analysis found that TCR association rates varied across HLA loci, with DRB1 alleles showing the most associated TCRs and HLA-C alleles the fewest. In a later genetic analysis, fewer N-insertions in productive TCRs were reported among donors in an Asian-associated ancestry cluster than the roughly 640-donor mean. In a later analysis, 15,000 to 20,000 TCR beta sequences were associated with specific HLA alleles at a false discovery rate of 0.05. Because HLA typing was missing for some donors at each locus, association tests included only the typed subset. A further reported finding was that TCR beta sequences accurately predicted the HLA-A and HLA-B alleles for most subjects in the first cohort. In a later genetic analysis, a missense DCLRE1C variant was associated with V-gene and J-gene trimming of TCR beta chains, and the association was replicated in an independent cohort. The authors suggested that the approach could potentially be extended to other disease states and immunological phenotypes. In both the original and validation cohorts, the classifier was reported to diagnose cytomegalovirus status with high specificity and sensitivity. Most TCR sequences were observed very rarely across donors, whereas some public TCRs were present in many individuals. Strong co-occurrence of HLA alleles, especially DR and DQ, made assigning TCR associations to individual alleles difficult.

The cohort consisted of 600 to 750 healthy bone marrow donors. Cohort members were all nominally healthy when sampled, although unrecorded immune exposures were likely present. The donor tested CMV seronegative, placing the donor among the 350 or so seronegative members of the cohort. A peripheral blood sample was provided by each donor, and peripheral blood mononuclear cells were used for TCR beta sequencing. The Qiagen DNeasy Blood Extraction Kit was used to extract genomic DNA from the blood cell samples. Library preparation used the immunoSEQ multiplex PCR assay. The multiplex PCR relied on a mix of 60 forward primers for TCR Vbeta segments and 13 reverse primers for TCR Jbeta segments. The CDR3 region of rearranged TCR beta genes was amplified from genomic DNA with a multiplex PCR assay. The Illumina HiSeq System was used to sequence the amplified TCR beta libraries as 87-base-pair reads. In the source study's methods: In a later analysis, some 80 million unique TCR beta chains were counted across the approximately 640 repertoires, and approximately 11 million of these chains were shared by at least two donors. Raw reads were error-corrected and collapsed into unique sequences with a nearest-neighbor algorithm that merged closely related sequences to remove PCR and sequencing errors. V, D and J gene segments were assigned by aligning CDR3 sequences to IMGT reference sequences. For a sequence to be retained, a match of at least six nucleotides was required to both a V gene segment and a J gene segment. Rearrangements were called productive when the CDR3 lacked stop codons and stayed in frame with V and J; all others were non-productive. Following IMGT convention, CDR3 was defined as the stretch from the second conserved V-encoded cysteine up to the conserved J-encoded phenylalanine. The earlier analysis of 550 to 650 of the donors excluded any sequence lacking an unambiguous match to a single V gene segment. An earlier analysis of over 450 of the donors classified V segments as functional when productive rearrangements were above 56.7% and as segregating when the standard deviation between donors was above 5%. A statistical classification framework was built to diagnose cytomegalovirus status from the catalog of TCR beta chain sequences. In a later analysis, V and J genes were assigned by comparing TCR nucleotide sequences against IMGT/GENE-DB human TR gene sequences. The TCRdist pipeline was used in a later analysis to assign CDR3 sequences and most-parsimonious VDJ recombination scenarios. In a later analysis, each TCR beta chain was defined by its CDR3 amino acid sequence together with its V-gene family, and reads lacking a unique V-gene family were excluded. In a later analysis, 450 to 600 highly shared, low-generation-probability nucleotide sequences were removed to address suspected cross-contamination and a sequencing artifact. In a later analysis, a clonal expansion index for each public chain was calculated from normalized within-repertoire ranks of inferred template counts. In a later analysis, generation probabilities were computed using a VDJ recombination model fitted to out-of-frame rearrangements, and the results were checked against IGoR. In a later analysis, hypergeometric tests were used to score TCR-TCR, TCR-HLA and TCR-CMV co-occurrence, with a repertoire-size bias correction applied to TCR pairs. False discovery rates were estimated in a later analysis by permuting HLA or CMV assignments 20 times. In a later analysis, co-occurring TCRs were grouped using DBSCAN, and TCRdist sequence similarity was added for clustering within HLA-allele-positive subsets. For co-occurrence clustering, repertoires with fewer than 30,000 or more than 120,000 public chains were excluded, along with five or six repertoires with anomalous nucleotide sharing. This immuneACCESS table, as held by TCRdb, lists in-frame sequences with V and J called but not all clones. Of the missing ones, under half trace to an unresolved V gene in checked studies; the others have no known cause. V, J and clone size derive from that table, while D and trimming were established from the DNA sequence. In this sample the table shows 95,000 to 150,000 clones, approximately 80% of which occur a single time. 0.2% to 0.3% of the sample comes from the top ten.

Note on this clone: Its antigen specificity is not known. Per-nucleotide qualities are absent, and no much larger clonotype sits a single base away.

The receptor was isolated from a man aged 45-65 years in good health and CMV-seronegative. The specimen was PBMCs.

For the CDR3, the sequence is CASSKGPGETQYF. At the DNA level, the sequence is TGTGCCAGCAGCAAGGGGCCTGGGGAGACCCAGTACTTC. The chain couples TRBV7-2 to TRBJ2-5; the D segment could be TRBD1, given 5 matching bases. A distance of 12 bases separates the germline ends of V and J, which lose 5 bases and 5 bases respectively. Including cysteine and phenylalanine, the CDR3 has 13 amino acids. The CDR3 DNA has 39 bases and is translated from base 1. The germline V gene specifies SGHTA as CDR1 and FQGNSA as CDR2.